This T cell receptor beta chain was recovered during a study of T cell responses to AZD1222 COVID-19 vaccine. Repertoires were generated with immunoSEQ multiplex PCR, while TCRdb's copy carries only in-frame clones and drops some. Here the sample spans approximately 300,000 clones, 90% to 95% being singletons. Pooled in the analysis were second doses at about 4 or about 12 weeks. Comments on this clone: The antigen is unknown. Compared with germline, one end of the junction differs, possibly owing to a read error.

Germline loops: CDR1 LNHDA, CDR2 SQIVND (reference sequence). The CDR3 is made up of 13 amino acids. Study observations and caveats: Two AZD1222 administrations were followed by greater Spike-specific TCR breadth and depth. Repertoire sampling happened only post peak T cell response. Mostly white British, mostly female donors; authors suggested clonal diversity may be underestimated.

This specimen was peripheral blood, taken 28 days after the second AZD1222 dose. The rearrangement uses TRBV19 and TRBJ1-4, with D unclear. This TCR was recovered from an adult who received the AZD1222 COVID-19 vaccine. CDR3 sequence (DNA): TGTGCCAGTAGTATAGTCGGAGCCAGAGGGATACTTTTT. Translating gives CASSIVGARGILF.